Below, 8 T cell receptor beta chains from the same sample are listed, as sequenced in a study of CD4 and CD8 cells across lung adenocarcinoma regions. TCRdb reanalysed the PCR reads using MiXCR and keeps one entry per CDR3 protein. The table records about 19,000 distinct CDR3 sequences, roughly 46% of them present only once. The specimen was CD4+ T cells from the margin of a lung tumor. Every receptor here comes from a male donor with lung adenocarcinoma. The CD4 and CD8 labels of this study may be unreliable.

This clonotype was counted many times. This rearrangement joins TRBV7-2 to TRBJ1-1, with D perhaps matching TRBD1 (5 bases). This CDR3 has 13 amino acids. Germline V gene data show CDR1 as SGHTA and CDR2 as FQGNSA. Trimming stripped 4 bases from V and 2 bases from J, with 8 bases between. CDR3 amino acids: CASSWTSNTEAFF. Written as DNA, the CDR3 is TGTGCCAGCAGCTGGACATCTAACACTGAAGCTTTCTTT.

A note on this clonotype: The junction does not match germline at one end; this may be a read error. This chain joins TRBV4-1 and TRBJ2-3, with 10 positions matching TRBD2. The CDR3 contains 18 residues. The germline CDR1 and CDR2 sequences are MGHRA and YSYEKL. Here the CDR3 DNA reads TGCGCCAGCTCCTGGCTACTAGCGGGGCTGGGAGCCACAGATACGCAGTATTTC. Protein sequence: CASSWLLAGLGATDTQYF.

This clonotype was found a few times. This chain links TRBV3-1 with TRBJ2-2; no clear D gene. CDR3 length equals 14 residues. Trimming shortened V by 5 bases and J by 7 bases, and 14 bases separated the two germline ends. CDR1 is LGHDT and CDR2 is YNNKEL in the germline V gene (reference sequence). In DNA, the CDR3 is TGTGCCAGCAGCTCGGGCCGTGCGCACGGGGAGCTGTTTTTT. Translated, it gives CASSSGRAHGELFF.

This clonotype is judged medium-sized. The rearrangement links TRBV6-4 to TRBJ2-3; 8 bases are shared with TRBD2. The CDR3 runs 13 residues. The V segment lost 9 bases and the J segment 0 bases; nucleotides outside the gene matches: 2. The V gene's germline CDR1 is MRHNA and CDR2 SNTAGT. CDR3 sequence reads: CASSSGSTDTQYF. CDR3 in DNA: TGTGCCAGTTCTAGCGGGAGCACAGATACGCAGTATTTT.

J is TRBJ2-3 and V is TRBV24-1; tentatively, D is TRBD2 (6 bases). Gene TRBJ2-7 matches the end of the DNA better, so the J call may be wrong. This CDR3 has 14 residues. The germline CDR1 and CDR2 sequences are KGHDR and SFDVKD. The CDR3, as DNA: TGTGCCACCCCGGGACTGGGGCCCTCAGATACGCAGTACTTC. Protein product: CATPGLGPSDTQYF.

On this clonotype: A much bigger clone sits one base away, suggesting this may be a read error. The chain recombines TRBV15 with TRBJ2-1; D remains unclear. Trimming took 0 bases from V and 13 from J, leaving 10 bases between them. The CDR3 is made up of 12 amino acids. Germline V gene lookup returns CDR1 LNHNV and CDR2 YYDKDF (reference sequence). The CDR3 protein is CATSRDMETQFF. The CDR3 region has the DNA TGTGCCACCAGCAGAGATATGGAGACCCAGTTCTTC.

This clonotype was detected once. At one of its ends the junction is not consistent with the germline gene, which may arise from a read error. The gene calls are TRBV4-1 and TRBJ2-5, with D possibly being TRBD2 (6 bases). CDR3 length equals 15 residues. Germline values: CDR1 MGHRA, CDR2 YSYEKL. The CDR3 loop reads CGAGHGVGDQEIQYF. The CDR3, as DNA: TGCGGCGCGGGGCACGGGGTCGGGGACCAAGAGATCCAGTACTTC.

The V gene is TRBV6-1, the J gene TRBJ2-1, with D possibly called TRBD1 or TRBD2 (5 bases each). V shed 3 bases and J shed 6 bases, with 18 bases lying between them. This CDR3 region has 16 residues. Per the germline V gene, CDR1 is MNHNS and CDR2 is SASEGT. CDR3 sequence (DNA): TGTGCCAGCAGTGATAATCGGGGACCCAATAGCAATGAGCAGTTCTTC. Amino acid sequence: CASSDNRGPNSNEQFF.